Sequencing of this TCR beta chain was carried out in a study of shared clonotypes between healthy human individuals. Measured with immunoSEQ multiplex PCR; TCRdb has only the in-frame clones, and not every one. The data show 2.5 million or so clones, over 85% seen once. This receptor was identified in a man aged 18 to 30 in good health. Sequenced material: naive CD4+ T cells sorted from blood. Subset of the sample: CD45RA+ positively selected.

CDR3 residues: CATSRGNYYNSPLHF. CDR3 sequence (DNA): TGTGCCACCAGCAGAGGGAACTACTATAATTCACCCCTCCACTTT. V gene TRBV15 combines with J gene TRBJ1-6; D is unresolved. Deletions cut 1 base from V and 3 bases from J, with 7 bases between. Germline CDR1 LNHNV, CDR2 YYDKDF (reference sequence). CDR3 length equals 15 residues.